These 31 T cell receptor beta chains were all obtained from the same sample, sequenced in a study of cytomegalovirus exposure and HLA in healthy donors. Generated by immunoSEQ multiplex PCR, the TCRdb table keeps only in-frame clones and is missing some. The data show roughly 240,000 clones, around nine tenths seen once. The specimen sequenced was PBMCs. The receptors were sampled from a man younger than 35 in good health and CMV-seronegative.

The rearrangement uses TRBV10-3 and TRBJ2-1; TRBD2 aligns across 8 bases. CDR1 is ENHRY, CDR2 SYGVKD, per germline. This CDR3 region has 12 residues. The CDR3 nucleotides are TGTTTTGGGACTAGGGAGTGGAATGAGCAGTTCTTC. This encodes CFGTREWNEQFF.

This clone was seen only once. The chain joins TRBV7-9 to TRBJ2-7, with a tentative D call TRBD1 (5 bases). Per germline, CDR1 SEHNR and CDR2 FQNEAQ (reference sequence). Trimming shortened V by 5 bases and J by 3 bases, and 14 bases separated the two germline ends. This CDR3 comprises 14 residues. The CDR3 DNA reads TGTGCCAGCAGCCCTGTCCAGGGTCACTACGAGCAGTACTTC. Translated: CASSPVQGHYEQYF.

This chain connects TRBV18 to TRBJ1-4; the match to TRBD1 covers 9 bases. In germline, CDR1 is KGHSH, CDR2 LQKENI. The V segment lost 6 bases and the J segment 8 bases; nucleotides outside the gene matches: 7. The length of the CDR3 is 14 residues. This CDR3 is CASSRDRAGEKLFF. For the CDR3, the DNA is TGTGCCAGCTCCCGGGACAGGGCAGGAGAAAAACTGTTTTTT.

This clone was observed once. This chain joins TRBV10-3 and TRBJ2-7, with TRBD1 matching over 9 bases. The germline gives CDR1 ENHRY, CDR2 SYGVKD. Trimming took 8 bases from V and 5 from J; bases not matched to a gene: 4. The CDR3 length is 12 residues. The CDR3 protein is CAIGRTGDEQYF. The CDR3 nucleotides are TGTGCCATCGGCAGGACAGGGGACGAGCAGTACTTC.

This chain joins TRBV7-9 and TRBJ2-3, with D perhaps matching TRBD2 (6 bases). Trimming took off 4 bases at V and 2 bases at J, with 16 bases between the two ends. The CDR3 has 16 residues. CDR1 and CDR2 (germline): SEHNR, FQNEAQ (reference sequence). The CDR3 loop reads CASSSSPPGDTDTQYF. The CDR3 DNA follows: TGTGCCAGCAGCTCGTCCCCCCCGGGGGACACAGATACGCAGTATTTT.

The rearrangement uses TRBV19 and TRBJ2-5; D uncertain. The V end was cut by 1 base, the J end by 4 bases, with 4 bases between. In germline, CDR1 is LNHDA, CDR2 SQIVND (reference sequence). CDR3 length: 12 amino acids. CDR3 sequence: CASSIAGETQYF. Written as DNA, the CDR3 is TGTGCCAGTAGTATAGCGGGAGAGACCCAGTACTTC.

With regard to this clone: A junction boundary mismatches the germline segment, possibly from a read error. V usage is TRBV27 and J usage is TRBJ2-1; 8 bases fit TRBD2. Looked up from germline, CDR1 is MNHEY and CDR2 is SMNVEV (reference sequence). The CDR3 spans 14 residues. The CDR3 nucleotides read TGTGCCACCAGTCGCGGGGGGCCCTACAATGAGCAGTTCTTC. Translation gives CATSRGGPYNEQFF.

Only one count was recorded for this clone. This chain's CDR3 is CASRPIEGGSTGELFF. The CDR3 DNA reads as TGTGCCAGCAGGCCCATCGAGGGGGGGAGTACCGGGGAGCTGTTTTTT. The chain employs TRBV27 and TRBJ2-2, with D possibly TRBD2 on 7 matching bases. V gave up 6 bases and J gave up 5 bases, with 19 bases separating them. Per germline, CDR1 MNHEY and CDR2 SMNVEV (reference sequence). CDR3 length equals 16 residues.

The CDR3 reads CASSLGGGSDTQYF. CDR3 DNA: TGTGCCAGCAGCTTAGGGGGAGGGTCAGATACGCAGTATTTT. This chain connects TRBV7-9 to TRBJ2-3, with 7 bases identical to TRBD2. The CDR3 is made up of 14 amino acids. The germline V gene encodes CDR1 SEHNR and CDR2 FQNEAQ (reference sequence). The V segment lost 1 base and the J segment 4 bases; nucleotides outside the gene matches: 2.

The count of this clone is one. The genes are TRBV18 and TRBJ2-2; D call uncertain. Trimming pared 1 base from V and 1 base from J, leaving 4 bases between. The CDR3 has 14 residues. The germline V gene has CDR1 KGHSH and CDR2 LQKENI. Here the CDR3 reads CASSPLRNTGELFF. In DNA form, the CDR3 reads TGTGCCAGCTCACCACTCAGGAACACCGGGGAGCTGTTTTTT.

V and J are TRBV18 and TRBJ1-3; D remains ambiguous. The ends were cut back, 4 bases at V and 0 bases at J, with 13 bases in the middle. Germline V gene data show CDR1 as KGHSH and CDR2 as LQKENI. The CDR3 is made up of 16 amino acids. The chain's CDR3 is CASSLSTAHSGNTIYF. CDR3 coding DNA: TGTGCCAGCTCACTATCGACTGCCCACTCTGGAAACACCATATATTTT.

The rearrangement uses TRBV11-2 and TRBJ2-7, with 7 bases lining up with TRBD2. The CDR3 extends over 13 amino acids. V shed 1 base and J 6 bases; nucleotides not matched to a gene: 3. CDR1 SGHAT and CDR2 FQNNGV come from the germline V gene. The CDR3: CASSLGGRLEQYF. The CDR3 DNA reads TGTGCCAGCAGCTTAGGCGGGAGACTCGAGCAGTACTTC.

This chain joins TRBV28 and TRBJ2-7; D uncertain. Trimming stripped 10 bases from V and 1 base from J, with 14 bases between. Per germline, CDR1 MDHEN and CDR2 SYDVKM. CDR3 length: 13 amino acids. CDR3 region: CATYRRNSYEQYF. In DNA form, the CDR3 reads TGTGCCACTTACCGGCGGAATTCCTACGAGCAGTACTTC. The full variable domain, in which reference TRBV28 and TRBJ2-7 provide the parts outside the CDR3, is DVKVTQSSRYLVKRTGEKVFLECVQDMDHENMFWYRQDPGLGLRLIYFSYDVKMKEKGDIPEGYSVSREKKERFSLILESASTNQTSMYLCATYRRNSYEQYFGPGTRLTVT.

This sequence joins TRBV7-9 and TRBJ1-6; 9 bases map to TRBD1. Germline CDR1 and CDR2: SEHNR and FQNEAQ (reference sequence). This CDR3 is built from 15 residues. V trimming: 5 bases; J trimming: 12 bases; junction bases outside the gene matches: 11. CDR3 protein: CASSLWTGETRPLHF. The CDR3 nucleotides read TGTGCCAGCAGCCTATGGACAGGGGAAACCAGACCCCTCCACTTT.

This chain connects TRBV27 to TRBJ1-1; weak D call: TRBD1 (5 bases). Looked up from germline, CDR1 is MNHEY and CDR2 is SMNVEV (reference sequence). This CDR3 comprises 13 residues. Trimming shortened V by 7 bases and J by 5 bases, and 14 bases separated the two germline ends. CDR3 in DNA: TGTGCCAGCACCGAGCCAGGGAGGACTGAAGCTTTCTTT. It codes for CASTEPGRTEAFF.

The V call is TRBV5-8, the J call TRBJ2-7; the match to TRBD1 covers 9 bases. Germline trimming cut 4 bases from V and 2 bases from J; bases unmatched to any gene: 4. Germline-derived CDR1 and CDR2 are SGHTS and YDEGEE. CDR3 length: 14 residues. The CDR3 sequence: CASSDGTGTYEQYF. For the CDR3, the DNA is TGTGCCAGCAGCGATGGGACAGGGACCTACGAGCAGTACTTC. Variable domain in full (rest from reference TRBV5-8 and TRBJ2-7): EAGVTQSPTHLIKTRGQQATLRCSPISGHTSVYWYQQALGLGLQFLLWYDEGEERNRGNFPPRFSGRQFPNYSSELNVNALELEDSALYLCASSDGTGTYEQYFGPGTRLTVT.

The chain is built from TRBV11-2 and TRBJ2-5; 8 nucleotides line up with TRBD2. CDR3 length: 15 residues. V lost 6 bases to trimming and J lost 4 bases; unmatched junction nucleotides: 10. In germline, CDR1 is SGHAT, CDR2 FQNNGV. In DNA, the CDR3 is TGTGCCAGCAGTCGCGGGAGGATGGAAGGAGAGACCCAGTACTTC. Amino acids: CASSRGRMEGETQYF. Filled out from reference TRBV11-2 and TRBJ2-5, the complete variable domain reads EAGVAQSPRYKIIEKRQSVAFWCNPISGHATLYWYQQILGQGPKLLIQFQNNGVVDDSQLPKDRFSAERLKGVDSTLKIQPAKLEDSAVYLCASSRGRMEGETQYFGPGTRLLVL.

The rearrangement joins TRBV7-3 to TRBJ2-2; TRBD1 aligns across 10 bases. The CDR3 runs to 15 residues. V was pared by 5 bases and J by 6 bases, with 6 bases of the junction left unmatched. Germline CDR1 SGHTA, CDR2 FQGTGA. CDR3 in DNA: TGTGCCAGCAGCCCCCGGACAGGGGGTTCCGGGGAGCTGTTTTTT. This sequence encodes CASSPRTGGSGELFF. Full variable domain (outside the CDR3, taken from reference TRBV7-3 and TRBJ2-2): GAGVSQTPSNKVTEKGKYVELRCDPISGHTALYWYRQSLGQGPEFLIYFQGTGAADDSGLPNDRFFAVRPEGSVSTLKIQRTERGDSAVYLCASSPRTGGSGELFFGEGSRLTVL.

The rearrangement uses TRBV27 and TRBJ2-1, with D possibly being TRBD2 (6 bases). The CDR3 has 13 amino acids. Germline loops: CDR1 MNHEY, CDR2 SMNVEV (reference sequence). Trimming stripped 7 bases from V and 7 bases from J, with 14 bases between. The CDR3 nucleotides are TGTGCCAGCAACGAAGGAGGGGTAAATGAGCAGTTCTTC. Its protein product is CASNEGGVNEQFF.

V and J are TRBV6-6 and TRBJ2-5, with a weak D call TRBD2 (7 bases). Trimming took off 2 bases at V and 4 bases at J, with 11 bases between the two ends. This CDR3 spans 14 amino acids. Germline lookup yields CDR1 MNHNY and CDR2 SVGAGI (reference sequence). CDR3 amino acids: CASSYGGGAETQYF. The CDR3 DNA follows: TGTGCCAGCAGTTACGGGGGGGGCGCAGAGACCCAGTACTTC.

V gene TRBV12-5 combines with J gene TRBJ1-1; TRBD1 matches at 7 bases. CDR1 and CDR2 from the germline V gene are LGHNT and FRNRAP. The junction had 8 bases not matched to a gene; V was cut back by 4 bases and J by 3 bases. The CDR3 is 15 residues long. The CDR3 spells CASGSPRQGDTEAFF. Here the CDR3 DNA reads TGTGCTAGTGGTTCCCCCCGACAGGGCGACACTGAAGCTTTCTTT.

The V gene is TRBV18, the J gene TRBJ2-1; D remains ambiguous. The CDR3 has 17 amino acids. Looked up from germline, CDR1 is KGHSH and CDR2 is LQKENI. The V end lost 2 bases, the J end lost 2 bases, and 16 bases lay between the germline ends. CDR3 bases: TGTGCCAGCTCACCAGATTTCGGATGCGGAGCCTACAATGAGCAGTTCTTC. Translated: CASSPDFGCGAYNEQFF. The full variable domain, with the rest looked up from reference TRBV18 and TRBJ2-1, is NAGVMQNPRHLVRRRGQEARLRCSPMKGHSHVYWYRQLPEEGLKFMVYLQKENIIDESGMPKERFSAEFPKEGPSILRIQQVVRGDSAAYFCASSPDFGCGAYNEQFFGPGTRLTVL.

The rearrangement uses TRBV7-2 and TRBJ2-3; the match to TRBD2 covers 13 bases. The germline CDR1 and CDR2 sequences are SGHTA and FQGNSA. The CDR3 contains 17 residues. Germline trimming cut 9 bases from V and 3 bases from J; bases unmatched to any gene: 12. The CDR3 loop is CASVGLAGVTGTDTQYF. The CDR3 DNA sequence: TGTGCCAGTGTAGGACTAGCGGGAGTTACTGGGACAGATACGCAGTATTTT.

This sequence joins TRBV5-1 and TRBJ2-1, with 7 bases identical to TRBD1. CDR1 is SGHRS, CDR2 YFSETQ, per germline. The CDR3 is 12 amino acids. V dropped 2 bases and J dropped 7; count of bases not matched to a gene: 0. CDR3: CASSFRGNEQFF. CDR3 bases: TGCGCCAGCAGCTTCAGGGGGAATGAGCAGTTCTTC.

The chain joins TRBV5-1 to TRBJ2-7, with D possibly matching TRBD1 (6 bases). The CDR3 has 15 residues. CDR1 SGHRS and CDR2 YFSETQ come from the germline V gene. The V and J ends lost 0 bases and 2 bases respectively, with 12 bases between them. The CDR3 is CASSLGGTPAYEQYF. The CDR3 DNA follows: TGCGCCAGCAGCTTGGGGGGGACACCGGCCTACGAGCAGTACTTC.

The chain uses TRBV5-1 and TRBJ2-3; tentative D call: TRBD2 (5 bases). With 3 bases removed from V and 2 bases from J, the gap between germline ends came to 13 bases. The CDR3 is made up of 15 amino acids. Looked up from germline, CDR1 is SGHRS and CDR2 is YFSETQ. CDR3 region: CASSSGLSYTDTQYF. As DNA, the CDR3 is TGCGCCAGCAGCTCCGGACTGAGTTACACAGATACGCAGTATTTT.

V gene TRBV30 combines with J gene TRBJ1-5; a weak D match, TRBD1 (5 bases). Trimming shortened V by 2 bases and J by 4 bases, and 9 bases separated the two germline ends. CDR1 and CDR2 (germline): GTSNPN, SVGIG (reference sequence). The CDR3 runs to 13 residues. The CDR3: CAWSTQGNQPQHF. DNA of the CDR3: TGTGCCTGGAGTACCCAGGGTAATCAGCCCCAGCATTTT.

The chain has TRBV7-8 and TRBJ2-7; D possibly corresponds to TRBD2 (6 bases). Germline V gene sequence: CDR1 SGHVS, CDR2 FQNEAQ. Trimming pared 4 bases from V and 5 bases from J, leaving 18 bases between. The CDR3 sequence is 15 residues long. Here the CDR3 reads CASSSSGSLRDEQYF. DNA for the CDR3: TGTGCCAGCAGCTCATCCGGGAGCCTAAGGGACGAGCAGTACTTC.

The rearrangement uses TRBV15 and TRBJ2-3, with D tentatively TRBD2 (5 bases). The V gene's germline CDR1 is LNHNV and CDR2 YYDKDF (reference sequence). Trimming shortened V by 0 bases and J by 4 bases, and 14 bases separated the two germline ends. This CDR3 region has 16 residues. CDR3 loop: CATSRDDSKEADTQYF. The CDR3 region has the DNA TGTGCCACCAGCAGAGATGACTCCAAGGAGGCAGATACGCAGTATTTT.

This sequence joins TRBV13 and TRBJ2-7, with 8 bases that match TRBD1. This CDR3 spans 14 amino acids. V lost 3 bases and J lost 3; bases outside the gene matches: 4. The germline gives CDR1 PRHDT, CDR2 FYEKMQ (reference sequence). CDR3 sequence: CASSLRDRSYEQYF. In DNA form, the CDR3 reads TGTGCCAGCAGCTTGAGGGACAGGAGCTACGAGCAGTACTTC.

The chain recombines TRBV28 with TRBJ2-2; possibly TRBD1 for D (6 bases). The CDR3 runs 17 residues. Trimming stripped 3 bases from V and 9 bases from J, with 23 bases between. Germline values: CDR1 MDHEN, CDR2 SYDVKM. CDR3 loop: CASSLVLGQPRAWELFF. For the CDR3, the DNA is TGTGCCAGCAGTTTGGTTTTAGGACAGCCCCGGGCTTGGGAGCTGTTTTTT.